One and the same sample provided the 11 T cell receptor beta chains below, sequenced in a study of cytomegalovirus exposure and HLA in healthy donors. The PCR used 60 Vbeta and 13 Jbeta primers. The data were produced by immunoSEQ multiplex PCR, yet TCRdb's version contains in-frame clones alone and is incomplete. The table records some 200,000 clones, roughly 76% of them present only once. Specimen: PBMCs. Source of these receptors: a man aged 35-49 years in good health and CMV-seropositive.

The chain joins TRBV19 to TRBJ2-5; 7 bases agree with TRBD1. CDR3 length: 15 amino acids. Germline loops: CDR1 LNHDA, CDR2 SQIVND (reference sequence). Trimming at V came to 5 bases and at J to 3 bases, leaving 9 bases not matched to a gene. This chain's CDR3 is CASSLTGAGEETQYF. The CDR3 DNA follows: TGTGCCAGTAGTCTCACAGGGGCCGGCGAAGAGACCCAGTACTTC.

The gene calls are TRBV6-5 and TRBJ1-2, with D perhaps matching TRBD1 (6 bases). The CDR3 loop spans 14 amino acids. From germline, CDR1 is MNHEY and CDR2 SVGAGI. Trimming cost V 0 bases and J 4 bases, with 9 bases left between them. CDR3 nucleotides: TGTGCCAGCAGTTACTCTACAGGGACCTATGGCTACACCTTC. Translated: CASSYSTGTYGYTF.

The rearrangement links TRBV7-2 to TRBJ1-2; D not resolved. With 6 bases removed from V and 4 bases from J, the gap between germline ends came to 15 bases. The germline V gene encodes CDR1 SGHTA and CDR2 FQGNSA. CDR3 length equals 14 residues. In DNA form, the CDR3 reads TGTGCCAGCAGTACTCCACCCTACGGCTATGGCTACACCTTC. Translated, it gives CASSTPPYGYGYTF.

This chain links TRBV5-1 with TRBJ2-2; maybe TRBD2 (6 bases). Germline loops: CDR1 SGHRS, CDR2 YFSETQ. CDR3 length: 16 residues. Trimming stripped 5 bases from V and 2 bases from J, with 16 bases between. CDR3 nucleotide sequence: TGCGCCAGCAGTCGTCTAATTAGCGGTAACACCGGGGAGCTGTTTTTT. Amino acids: CASSRLISGNTGELFF.

This chain links TRBV6-5 with TRBJ2-1, with TRBD2 matching 12 bases. Trimming at V came to 6 bases and at J to 9 bases, leaving 9 bases not matched to a gene. From germline, CDR1 is MNHEY and CDR2 SVGAGI. The CDR3 consists of 15 residues. CDR3 nucleotides: TGTGCCAGCAGCTACCTAGCGGGGGGGCCCGGTGAGCAGTTCTTC. Its translation is CASSYLAGGPGEQFF.

The chain carries TRBV7-9 and TRBJ1-2; TRBD1 aligns across 7 bases. The V gene end was trimmed by 7 bases and the J gene end by 3 bases; junction bases not matched to a gene: 8. Germline assignment: CDR1 SEHNR and CDR2 FQNEAQ (reference sequence). This CDR3 spans 14 amino acids. CDR3 DNA: TGTGCCAGCACCTCAAACAGGGGCTACTATGGCTACACCTTC. As protein: CASTSNRGYYGYTF.

V gene TRBV7-2 combines with J gene TRBJ1-5, with D unresolved. Trimming removed 1 base from V and 9 bases from J, with 19 bases in between. Germline CDR1 SGHTA, CDR2 FQGNSA. The CDR3 is made up of 16 amino acids. The CDR3: CASSLGGRGVRGPQHF. CDR3 nucleotide sequence: TGTGCCAGCAGCTTAGGGGGTCGCGGGGTACGGGGGCCCCAGCATTTT.

This chain uses TRBV27 with TRBJ2-7, with D tentatively TRBD2 (6 bases). CDR1 is MNHEY and CDR2 is SMNVEV in the germline V gene (reference sequence). Trimming removed 5 bases at V and 2 bases at J, with 13 bases between. The CDR3 covers 14 residues. The CDR3 DNA reads TGTGCCAGCAGTCCGGGACTGGGGGCCTACGAGCAGTACTTC. This codes for CASSPGLGAYEQYF.

J is TRBJ2-7 and V is TRBV18; 8 bases agree with TRBD1. Germline V gene sequence: CDR1 KGHSH, CDR2 LQKENI. The CDR3 is 14 amino acids. After removal of 6 bases from V and 5 bases from J, the junction contained 9 bases not matched to a gene. The CDR3 DNA follows: TGTGCCAGCTCGCGACAGGGGCGCCTGAACGAGCAGTACTTC. This translates into CASSRQGRLNEQYF.

This sequence joins TRBV27 and TRBJ2-2, with 8 bases matching TRBD2. Per germline, CDR1 MNHEY and CDR2 SMNVEV (reference sequence). V was pared by 7 bases and J by 0 bases, with 4 bases of the junction left unmatched. The CDR3 is 15 amino acids. The chain's CDR3 is CASKRGGANTGELFF. The CDR3 DNA follows: TGTGCCAGCAAACGGGGGGGAGCGAACACCGGGGAGCTGTTTTTT.

On this clone: Different DNA sequences within this sample yield the same CDR3. The gene calls are TRBV27 and TRBJ1-1, with TRBD1 as a possible D gene (5 bases). The CDR3 covers 13 residues. V gave up 5 bases and J gave up 1 base, with 8 bases separating them. Per the germline V gene, CDR1 is MNHEY and CDR2 is SMNVEV (reference sequence). In DNA, the CDR3 is TGTGCCAGCAGTCTGCAGGGGAACACTGAAGCTTTCTTT. The encoded protein is CASSLQGNTEAFF.